Below, one TCR beta chain is given with its context. This clonotype was seen only a few times. The clone's antigen remains unknown. One base away there is no much larger clone; base qualities are not given. The data derive from a study of T-cell memory formation after mild COVID-19 (dated by TCRdb to the early 2020s). At the level of the whole study: TCR sequence clusters from the two donors were found to be largely donor specific. T-cell clones expanding and contracting after mild COVID-19 in two donors were tracked by longitudinal TCRalpha and TCRbeta repertoire sequencing. The cohort was made up of two young adult volunteers, one female and one male, who were previously healthy. On the study overall, not on this receptor specifically: The study covered only two mild cases, and larger cohorts including severe cases with pre-infection samples were considered necessary. The second-wave clones that peaked on day 37 were not confirmed to be SARS-CoV-2 specific. From day 15 to 85, contracting clones showed balanced CD4/CD8 phenotypes, whereas a second wave of clones that expanded from day 15 to 37 leaned towards CD4+. Some responding clones were detected in pre-infection memory, suggesting pre-existing cross-reactive memory T cells joined the SARS-CoV-2 response. Contracting CD4+ clones were found mainly in CM and EM memory subsets, while CD8+ clones were enriched in EMRA.

Trimming removed 6 bases from V and 8 bases from J, leaving 19 bases between the germline ends. The CDR3 holds 14 amino acids from the cysteine to the phenylalanine. This entry keeps only the CDR3 DNA: 42 bases, framed from base 1. Ficoll-Paque density gradient centrifugation was used to isolate PBMCs. Sequenced on an Illumina NovaSeq 6000. cDNA libraries for TCRalpha and TCRbeta were prepared by 5'RACE using constant-segment primers, with sample barcodes and unique molecular identifiers added. Trizol reagent was used to extract RNA from every sample. Libraries were amplified in two PCR steps, with a second sample barcode and Illumina TruSeq adapters added in the second step. Sequencing of libraries was performed on an Illumina NovaSeq with 2 x 150 bp paired-end reads. From the authors' description of their analysis: Demultiplexing of reads and collapsing into UMI-guided consensus sequences were performed with migec v1.2.7. Using mixcr v2.1.11, the UMI consensuses were aligned to TRA and TRB V and J templates and assembled into clonotypes. A clonotype was counted as expanded or contracted only if both edgeR and NoisET called the change significant, with noise models trained on biological replicates. For edgeR calls, the cutoffs were a false discovery rate-adjusted p below 0.01 and a log2 fold-change threshold of 1. As an exploratory analysis of dynamics, max-normalized trajectories of the 1000 most abundant clonotypes were examined by PCA with hierarchical clustering. Separately sequenced CD4+ and CD8+ repertoires were used to assign a CD4 or CD8 phenotype to each responding clone. The public reads were reanalyzed by TCRdb: fastp trimming at Q25, MiXCR alignment, in-frame beta chains only. All rows with the same CDR3 protein become a single entry with the most common DNA and genes. In this record, the V and J calls reflect TCRdb's handling and not the investigators' own analysis. The sample has about 470,000 distinct CDR3 sequences on record, 20% to 25% of them singletons. Under 15% of the sample goes to the ten largest clones.

This TCR derives from an adult woman who had mild COVID-19 (a few samples of this study predate the infection). The sample titles of this study are shuffled in the database, so cell type and time point are left out; the donor was told from shared clones. Recombination connected TRBV12-3 or TRBV12-4 to TRBJ1-2; the D gene lacks a confident call. Sequencing was carried out using PBMCs or a T cell subset sorted from them (not recorded which). The CDR3: CASSSGITREGYTF. The DNA reads as follows: TGTGCCAGCAGCTCCGGGATCACCCGGGAGGGCTACACCTTC.